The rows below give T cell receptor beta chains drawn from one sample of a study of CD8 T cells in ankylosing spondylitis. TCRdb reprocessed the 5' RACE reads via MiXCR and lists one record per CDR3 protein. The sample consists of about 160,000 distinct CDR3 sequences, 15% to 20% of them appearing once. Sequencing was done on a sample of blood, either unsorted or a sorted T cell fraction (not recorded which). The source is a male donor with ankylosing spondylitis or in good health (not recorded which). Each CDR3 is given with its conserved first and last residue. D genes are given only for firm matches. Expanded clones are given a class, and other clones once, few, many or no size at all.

CASSDGTSDTGELFF TGTGCCAGCAGTGACGGGACTAGCGACACCGGGGAGCTGTTTTTT TRBV28 NA TRBJ2-2 TRBD2
CSAIIRTETYGYTF TGCAGTGCTATTATTCGGACAGAGACATATGGCTACACCTTC TRBV20-1 few TRBJ1-2 NA
CASNLSGAGELFF TGTGCCAGCAACCTCTCCGGGGCTGGGGAGCTGTTTTTT TRBV12-3/TRBV12-4 NA TRBJ2-2 NA
CSAANVAGGYNEQFF TGCAGTGCCGCCAACGTAGCGGGAGGGTACAATGAGCAGTTCTTC TRBV20-1 NA TRBJ2-1 TRBD2
CASSLTTGGYGYTF TGTGCCAGCAGTTTAACGACAGGCGGCTATGGCTACACCTTC TRBV12-3/TRBV12-4 few TRBJ1-2 NA
CASSFRDRGPRDEQYF TGCGCCAGCAGCTTCCGGGACAGGGGCCCTCGGGACGAGCAGTACTTC TRBV5-1 many TRBJ2-7 TRBD1
CASSQDGQRRSGELFF TGTGCCAGCAGCCAAGATGGCCAGCGGAGAAGCGGGGAGCTGTTTTTT TRBV4-2 NA TRBJ2-2 NA
CASSLPTIENTEAFF TGTGCCAGCAGCTTACCAACAATAGAGAACACTGAAGCTTTCTTT TRBV6-2/TRBV6-3 few TRBJ1-1 NA
CSATQGTSNQPQHF TGCAGTGCTACCCAGGGGACGAGCAATCAGCCCCAGCATTTT TRBV20-1 many TRBJ1-5 NA
CASSFFPDRPDTQYF TGCGCCAGCAGCTTCTTTCCAGACAGACCAGATACGCAGTATTTT TRBV5-1 many TRBJ2-3 NA
CSALTSGTTDTQYF TGCAGTGCTCTGACTAGCGGCACCACAGATACGCAGTATTTT TRBV20-1 many TRBJ2-3 TRBD2
CASSLGSTSGRAGELFF TGTGCCAGCAGTTTAGGATCGACTAGCGGGAGGGCCGGGGAGCTGTTTTTT TRBV12-3/TRBV12-4 many TRBJ2-2 TRBD2
CASRAGLPGTEAFF TGTGCCAGCAGGGCGGGACTCCCAGGCACTGAAGCTTTCTTT TRBV12-3/TRBV12-4 many TRBJ1-1 NA
CAISDVGDRGGLAGVRGQFF TGTGCCATCAGTGACGTGGGGGACAGGGGAGGACTAGCGGGAGTCCGTGGGCAGTTCTTC TRBV10-3 few TRBJ2-1 TRBD2
CSVGGPGAKGEKLFF TGCAGCGTTGGGGGGCCAGGGGCCAAAGGTGAAAAACTGTTTTTT TRBV29-1 few TRBJ1-4 NA
CASSYRRVGGNEKLFF TGTGCCAGCAGTTACCGTAGGGTGGGAGGGAATGAAAAACTGTTTTTT TRBV6-5 many TRBJ1-4 NA
CASSPLDTIYF TGTGCCAGCTCACCTCTGGACACCATATATTTT TRBV18 NA TRBJ1-3 NA
CSAPSLRVPNEKLFF TGCAGTGCTCCATCACTCCGGGTACCTAATGAAAAACTGTTTTTT TRBV20-1 many TRBJ1-4 NA
CAISDPSYEQYF TGTGCCATCAGTGACCCGTCCTACGAGCAGTACTTC TRBV10-3 many TRBJ2-7 NA
CASSFTGQATDTQYF TGCGCCAGCAGCTTCACGGGACAGGCAACAGATACGCAGTATTTT TRBV5-1 many TRBJ2-3 TRBD1